This T cell receptor beta chain was sequenced during a study of cytomegalovirus exposure and HLA in healthy donors. V gave up 1 base and J gave up 6 bases; unmatched junction bases: 1. The CDR3 extends over 15 amino acids. Germline V lookup: CDR1 PRHDT, CDR2 FYEKMQ (reference sequence). In its sample, this clone was seen once. Sequencing used immunoSEQ multiplex PCR; TCRdb keeps in-frame clones, though not all of them. The sample holds approximately 150,000 clones, around four fifths seen once. Sequencing was done on a sample of PBMCs. The sequence derives from a man between 25 and 39 years old in good health and CMV-seropositive. The chain uses TRBV13 and TRBJ2-2, with TRBD1 matching over 11 bases. CDR3 amino acids: CASSLEGQGAGELFF. For the CDR3, the DNA is TGTGCCAGCAGCTTAGAGGGACAGGGGGCCGGGGAGCTGTTTTTT.